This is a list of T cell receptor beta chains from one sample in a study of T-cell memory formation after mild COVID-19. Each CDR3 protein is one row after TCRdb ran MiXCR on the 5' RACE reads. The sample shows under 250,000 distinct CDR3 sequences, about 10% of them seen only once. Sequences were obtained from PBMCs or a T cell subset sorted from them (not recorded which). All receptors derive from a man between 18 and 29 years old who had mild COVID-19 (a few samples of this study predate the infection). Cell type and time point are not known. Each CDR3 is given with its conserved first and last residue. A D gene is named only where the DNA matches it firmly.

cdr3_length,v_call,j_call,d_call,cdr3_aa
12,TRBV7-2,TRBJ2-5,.,CASSPIEETQYF
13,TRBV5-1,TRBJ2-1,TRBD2,CASSRAGVDEQFF
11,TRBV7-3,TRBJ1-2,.,CASSTIYGYTF
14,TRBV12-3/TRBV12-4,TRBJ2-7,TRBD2,CASSLGGGNYEQYF
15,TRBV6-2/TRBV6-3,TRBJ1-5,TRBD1,CASSERGQGIGPQHF
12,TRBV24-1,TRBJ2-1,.,CATSGQRFEQFF
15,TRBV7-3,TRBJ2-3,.,CASSLSGGAEDTQYF
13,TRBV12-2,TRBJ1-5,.,CASRWVSNQPQHF
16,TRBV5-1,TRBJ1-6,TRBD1,CASKIGSGQLGSPLHF
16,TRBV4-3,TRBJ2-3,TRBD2,CASSHGLAELTDTQYF
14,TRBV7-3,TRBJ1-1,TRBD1,CASSPNRDSTEAFF
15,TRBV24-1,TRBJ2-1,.,CATSVGHSSYNEQFF
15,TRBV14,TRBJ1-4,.,CASSQDRRGPRKLFF
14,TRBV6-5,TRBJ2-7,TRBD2,CASSYERGVGEQYF
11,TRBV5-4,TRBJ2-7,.,CASSAGYEQYF
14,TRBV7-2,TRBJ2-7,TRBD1,CASSRWDSSYEQYF
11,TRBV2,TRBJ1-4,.,CASTENEKLFF
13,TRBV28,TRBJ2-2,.,CASSPPRPGELFF
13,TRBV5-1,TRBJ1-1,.,CASSPDGNTEAFF
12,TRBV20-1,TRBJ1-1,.,CSASRRGVEAFF
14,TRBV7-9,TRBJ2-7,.,CASSFALGLYEQYF
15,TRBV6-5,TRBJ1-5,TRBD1,CATGDPGQGVGPQHF
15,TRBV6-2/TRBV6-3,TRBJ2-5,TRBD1,CASSPGTGNRETQYF
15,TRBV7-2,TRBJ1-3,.,CASSLNARSGNTIYF
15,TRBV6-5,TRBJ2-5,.,CASTVGGGARETQYF
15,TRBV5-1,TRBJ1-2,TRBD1,CASSLAKTGLTDYTF
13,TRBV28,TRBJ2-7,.,CASNTGTSYEQYF
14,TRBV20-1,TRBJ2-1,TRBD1,CSATGTVRYNEQFF
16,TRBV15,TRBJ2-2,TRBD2,CATSRDAGGSTGELFF
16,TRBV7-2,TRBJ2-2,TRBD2,CASSSGGRGGTGELFF
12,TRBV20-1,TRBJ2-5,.,CSAPTRDGTQYF
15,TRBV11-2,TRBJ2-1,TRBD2,CASSSGLAGYNEQFF
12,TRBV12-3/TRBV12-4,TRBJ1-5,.,CASSLRSQPQHF
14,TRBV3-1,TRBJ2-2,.,CASSLRREIGELFF
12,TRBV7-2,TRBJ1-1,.,CASRDSNTEAFF
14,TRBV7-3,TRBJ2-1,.,CASSPPGRYNEQFF
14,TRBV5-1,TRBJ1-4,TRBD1,CASSLGQGIEKLFF
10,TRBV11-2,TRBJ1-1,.,CASSPRLPIF
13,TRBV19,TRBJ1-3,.,CASSRDNGNTIYF
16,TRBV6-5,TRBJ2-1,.,CASSYSVSASYNEQFF
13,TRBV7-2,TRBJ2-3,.,CASSSLPTDTQYF
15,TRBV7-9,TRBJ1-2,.,CASSLGGGAAYGYTF
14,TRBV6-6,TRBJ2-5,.,CASSSTSYQETQYF
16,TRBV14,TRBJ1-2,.,CASSQDPMGGNYGYTF
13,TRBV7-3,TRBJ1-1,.,CASSLSLNTEAFF
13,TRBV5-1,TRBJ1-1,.,CASSQTRNTEAFF
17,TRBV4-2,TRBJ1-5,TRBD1,CASSPAAGGMSNQPQHF
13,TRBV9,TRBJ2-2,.,CASSTGLPGELFF
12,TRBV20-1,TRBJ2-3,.,CSASMTSDTQYF
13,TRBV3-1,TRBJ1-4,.,CASSQGTNEKLFF
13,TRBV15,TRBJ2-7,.,CATSRDRPLPQYF
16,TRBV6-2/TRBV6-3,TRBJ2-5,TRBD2,CASSSTSGGLQETQYF
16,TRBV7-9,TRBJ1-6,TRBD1,CASSARDRGLNSPLHF
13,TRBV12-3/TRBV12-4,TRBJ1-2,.,CASSLATGSGYTF